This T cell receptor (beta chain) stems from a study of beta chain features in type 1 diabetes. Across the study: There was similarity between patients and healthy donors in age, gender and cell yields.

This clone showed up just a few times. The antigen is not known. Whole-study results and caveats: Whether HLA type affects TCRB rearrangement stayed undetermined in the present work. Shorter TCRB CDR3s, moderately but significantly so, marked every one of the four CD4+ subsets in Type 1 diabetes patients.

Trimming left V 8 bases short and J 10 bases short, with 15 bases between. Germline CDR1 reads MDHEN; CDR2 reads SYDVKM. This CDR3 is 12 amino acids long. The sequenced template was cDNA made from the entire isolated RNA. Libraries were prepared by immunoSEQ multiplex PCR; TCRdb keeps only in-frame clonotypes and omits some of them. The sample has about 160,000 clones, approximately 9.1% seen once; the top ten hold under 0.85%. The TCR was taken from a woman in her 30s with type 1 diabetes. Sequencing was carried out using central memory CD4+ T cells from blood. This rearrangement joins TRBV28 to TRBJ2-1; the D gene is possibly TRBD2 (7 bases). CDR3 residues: CASARGGHEQFF. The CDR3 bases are TGTGCCAGCGCACGCGGGGGACACGAGCAGTTCTTC.